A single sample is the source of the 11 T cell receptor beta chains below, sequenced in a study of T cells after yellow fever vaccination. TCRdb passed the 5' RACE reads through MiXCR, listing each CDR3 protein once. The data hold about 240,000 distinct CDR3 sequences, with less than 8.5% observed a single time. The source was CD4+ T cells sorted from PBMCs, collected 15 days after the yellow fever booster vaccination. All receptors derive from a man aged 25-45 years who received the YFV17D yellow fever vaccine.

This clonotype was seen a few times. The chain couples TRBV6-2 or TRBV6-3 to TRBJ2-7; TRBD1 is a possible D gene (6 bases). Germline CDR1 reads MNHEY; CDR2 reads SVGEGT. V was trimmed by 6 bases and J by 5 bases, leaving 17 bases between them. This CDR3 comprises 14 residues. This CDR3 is CASSRRGGRDEQYF. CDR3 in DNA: TGTGCCAGCAGCCGCCGTGGGGGCCGGGACGAGCAGTACTTC.

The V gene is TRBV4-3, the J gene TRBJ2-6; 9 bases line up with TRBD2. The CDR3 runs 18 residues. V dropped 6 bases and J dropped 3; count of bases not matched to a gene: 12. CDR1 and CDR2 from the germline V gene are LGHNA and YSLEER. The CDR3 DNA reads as TGCGCCAGCAGTCTCGGACTAGCGCAGGTACTTGGGGCCAACGTCCTGACTTTC. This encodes CASSLGLAQVLGANVLTF.

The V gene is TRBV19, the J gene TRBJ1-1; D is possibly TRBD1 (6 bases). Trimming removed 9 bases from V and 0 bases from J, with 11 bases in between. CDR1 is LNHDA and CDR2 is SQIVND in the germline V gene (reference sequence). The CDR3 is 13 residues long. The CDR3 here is CASQRQVNTEAFF. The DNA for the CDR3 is TGTGCCAGCCAGAGACAGGTGAACACTGAAGCTTTCTTT.

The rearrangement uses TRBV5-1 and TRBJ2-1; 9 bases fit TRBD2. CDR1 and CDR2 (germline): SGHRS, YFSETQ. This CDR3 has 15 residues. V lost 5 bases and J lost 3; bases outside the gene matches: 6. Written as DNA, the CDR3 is TGCGCCAGCAGTATAGCGGGAGAAAGCTACAATGAGCAGTTCTTC. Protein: CASSIAGESYNEQFF.

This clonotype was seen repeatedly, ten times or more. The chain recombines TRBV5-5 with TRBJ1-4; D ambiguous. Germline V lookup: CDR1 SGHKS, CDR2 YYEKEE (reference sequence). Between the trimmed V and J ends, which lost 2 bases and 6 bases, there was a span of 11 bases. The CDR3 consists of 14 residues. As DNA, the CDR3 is TGTGCCAGCAGCTTCGAAGGCTGGGATGAAAAACTGTTTTTT. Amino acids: CASSFEGWDEKLFF.

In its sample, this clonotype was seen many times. DNA of the CDR3: TGTGCCTGCCGCCGGGAGGTCCACACTGAAGCTTTCTTT. Translating gives CACRREVHTEAFF. The chain is built from TRBV30 and TRBJ1-1; no clear D gene. The V end lost 6 bases, the J end lost 3 bases, and 14 bases lay between the germline ends. Germline assignment: CDR1 GTSNPN and CDR2 SVGIG (reference sequence). The CDR3 runs 13 residues.

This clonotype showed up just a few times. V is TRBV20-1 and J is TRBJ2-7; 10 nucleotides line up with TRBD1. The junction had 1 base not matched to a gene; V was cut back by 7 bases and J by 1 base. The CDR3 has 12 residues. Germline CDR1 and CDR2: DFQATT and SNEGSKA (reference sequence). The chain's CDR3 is CSGTGGSYEQYF. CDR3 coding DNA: TGCAGTGGGACAGGGGGGTCCTACGAGCAGTACTTC.

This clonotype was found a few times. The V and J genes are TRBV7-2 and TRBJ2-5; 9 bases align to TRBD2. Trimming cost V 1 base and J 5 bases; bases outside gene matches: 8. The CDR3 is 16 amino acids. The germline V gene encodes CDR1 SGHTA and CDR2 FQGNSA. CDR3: CASSLVAGGLGETQYF. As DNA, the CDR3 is TGTGCCAGCAGCTTAGTTGCGGGAGGGCTCGGGGAGACCCAGTACTTC.

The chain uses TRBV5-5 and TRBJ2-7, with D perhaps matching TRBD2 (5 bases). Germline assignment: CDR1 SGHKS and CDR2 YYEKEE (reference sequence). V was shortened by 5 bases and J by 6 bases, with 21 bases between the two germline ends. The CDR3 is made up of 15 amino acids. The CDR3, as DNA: TGTGCCAGCAGTTCGCGAGGGAGTACGCCCGTCGAGCAGTACTTC. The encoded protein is CASSSRGSTPVEQYF. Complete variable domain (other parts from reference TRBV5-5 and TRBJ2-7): DAGVTQSPTHLIKTRGQQVTLRCSPISGHKSVSWYQQVLGQGPQFIFQYYEKEERGRGNFPDRFSARQFPNYSSELNVNALLLGDSALYLCASSSRGSTPVEQYFGPGTRLTVT.

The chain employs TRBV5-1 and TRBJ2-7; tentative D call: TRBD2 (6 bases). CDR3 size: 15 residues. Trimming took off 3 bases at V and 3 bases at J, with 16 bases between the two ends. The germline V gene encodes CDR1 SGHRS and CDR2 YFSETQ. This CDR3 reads CASSSSPSEGYEQYF. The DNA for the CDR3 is TGCGCCAGCAGCTCATCACCCTCGGAGGGCTACGAGCAGTACTTC.

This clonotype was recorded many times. CDR3 sequence (DNA): TGTGCCAGCTCGGTGGCCTACGAGCAGTACTTC. Translated: CASSVAYEQYF. This chain links TRBV12-3 or TRBV12-4 with TRBJ2-7; D gene uncertain. V was cut by 8 bases and J by 2 bases, with 7 bases left in between. The CDR3 is made up of 11 amino acids.